This T cell receptor (beta chain) was found in a study of T cell changes during pregnancy in multiple sclerosis. Using immunoSEQ multiplex PCR, the repertoire was profiled, and TCRdb retains in-frame clones only, with some absent. The repertoire consists of about 93,000 clones, with around 93% occurring once and the leading ten covering approximately 0.9%. V lost 3 bases, J lost 10 bases, and 20 bases lay in between. CDR1 is SGHTS and CDR2 is YDEGEE in the germline V gene. The CDR3 covers 15 residues. There are a few counts of this clone. This sequence was found in a female donor with multiple sclerosis, enrolled in a pregnancy study. This material consisted of peripheral blood, taken before pregnancy. The chain employs TRBV5-8 and TRBJ2-1; D may be TRBD2 (5 bases). CDR3 in amino acids: CASSSYSLRTREQFF. The DNA for the CDR3 is TGTGCCAGCAGCTCCTACTCCCTTCGGACTCGGGAGCAGTTCTTC. Looking up the rest from reference TRBV5-8 and TRBJ2-1 gives the full variable domain: EAGVTQSPTHLIKTRGQQATLRCSPISGHTSVYWYQQALGLGLQFLLWYDEGEERNRGNFPPRFSGRQFPNYSSELNVNALELEDSALYLCASSSYSLRTREQFFGPGTRLTVL.